These 20 T cell receptor beta chains were all obtained from the same sample, sequenced in a study of response to subunit inactivated influenza vaccine. Via MiXCR, TCRdb re-called the RT-PCR reads, giving one row per CDR3 protein. The table records around 530,000 distinct CDR3 sequences, approximately 16% of them present only once. The sample in question was CD4+ T cells sorted from PBMCs, obtained less than 30 months after vaccination. The receptor set was obtained from a man aged 45 to 70 who received an inactivated influenza vaccine.

V gene TRBV14 combines with J gene TRBJ2-1; D is ambiguous. Trimming left V 0 bases short and J 8 bases short, with 8 bases between. The germline gives CDR1 SGHDN, CDR2 FVKESK. The CDR3 has 13 residues. The CDR3 sequence is CASSQDARDEQFF. DNA for the CDR3: TGTGCCAGCAGCCAAGATGCACGGGATGAGCAGTTCTTC.

The V call is TRBV7-2, the J call TRBJ2-7; 8 nucleotides agree with TRBD1. With V trimmed by 4 bases and J by 3 bases, 5 bases remained unmatched. Germline V CDR1 and CDR2: SGHTA, FQGNSA. CDR3 size: 14 residues. CDR3 protein: CASSSTGVYYEQYF. The CDR3 coding sequence is TGTGCCAGCAGCTCGACAGGGGTCTACTACGAGCAGTACTTC. The variable domain in full, with the rest retrieved from reference TRBV7-2 and TRBJ2-7, is GAGVSQSPSNKVTEKGKDVELRCDPISGHTALYWYRQSLGQGLEFLIYFQGNSAPDKSGLPSDRFSAERTGGSVSTLTIQRTQQEDSAVYLCASSSTGVYYEQYFGPGTRLTVT.

This clonotype was recorded many times. This chain links TRBV12-3 or TRBV12-4 with TRBJ2-3; 7 nucleotides line up with TRBD1. CDR3 length: 16 amino acids. V was pared by 5 bases and J by 2 bases, with 10 bases of the junction left unmatched. CDR3 sequence: CASSPGRTGITDTQYF. The CDR3 nucleotides read TGTGCCAGCAGTCCCGGCAGGACAGGTATCACAGATACGCAGTATTTT.

The rearrangement links TRBV3-1 to TRBJ2-5, with 9 bases fitting TRBD1. The CDR3 is 15 amino acids. Germline V gene sequence: CDR1 LGHDT, CDR2 YNNKEL (reference sequence). Trimming removed 5 bases from V and 5 bases from J; junction bases left unmatched: 9. The CDR3 region is CASSSGQGLLETQYF. The CDR3 DNA sequence: TGTGCCAGCAGCTCGGGACAGGGATTGTTGGAGACCCAGTACTTC.

The V call is TRBV25-1, the J call TRBJ2-2; no firm D call. Deletions cut 3 bases from V and 1 base from J, with 6 bases between. Per the germline V gene, CDR1 is MGHDK and CDR2 is SYGVNS. The CDR3 is 14 amino acids. Here the CDR3 reads CASSDLGNTGELFF. In nucleotides, the CDR3 is TGTGCCAGCAGTGACTTGGGGAACACCGGGGAGCTGTTTTTT.

The genes are TRBV4-1 and TRBJ2-3, with a possible D match to TRBD2 (6 bases). Trimming took 5 bases from V and 1 from J, leaving 13 bases between them. Germline-derived CDR1 and CDR2 are MGHRA and YSYEKL. This CDR3 spans 15 amino acids. CDR3 bases: TGCGCCAGCAGCTCAGAGGGACTCCGCACAGATACGCAGTATTTT. The encoded protein is CASSSEGLRTDTQYF.

This chain's CDR3 is CASSLDNSVDYGYTF. In nucleotides, the CDR3 is TGTGCCAGCAGCTTAGACAACAGCGTGGACTATGGCTACACCTTC. The V call is TRBV7-8, the J call TRBJ1-2; D gene unclear. V was cut by 1 base and J by 3 bases, with 12 bases left in between. From germline, CDR1 is SGHVS and CDR2 FQNEAQ. There are 15 residues in the CDR3.

In this sample, this clonotype turned up a few times. The J gene is TRBJ2-7, the V gene TRBV29-1; D gene uncertain. The CDR3 is made up of 12 amino acids. V lost 5 bases and J 2 bases, leaving 10 bases between the germline ends. Germline CDR1 and CDR2: SQVTM and ANQGSEA. The CDR3 nucleotides read TGCAGCGTTCAGGACGGAACCTACGAGCAGTACTTC. As protein: CSVQDGTYEQYF.

The chain employs TRBV29-1 and TRBJ1-1; TRBD1 agrees at 9 bases. V lost 6 bases to trimming and J lost 0 bases; unmatched junction nucleotides: 5. The germline CDR1 and CDR2 sequences are SQVTM and ANQGSEA. This CDR3 has 14 residues. The CDR3 DNA reads as TGCAGCGTCCGGGACAGGGTTATGAACACTGAAGCTTTCTTT. Translating gives CSVRDRVMNTEAFF.

J is TRBJ2-5 and V is TRBV18; no clear D gene. Trimming shortened V by 2 bases and J by 5 bases, and 9 bases separated the two germline ends. The CDR3 loop spans 13 amino acids. Germline V lookup: CDR1 KGHSH, CDR2 LQKENI. Here the CDR3 reads CASSPNFRETQYF. The CDR3, as DNA: TGTGCCAGCTCACCAAACTTCCGTGAGACCCAGTACTTC.

In the case of this clonotype: One junction end disagrees with the germline gene, perhaps due to a read error. V usage is TRBV7-6 and J usage is TRBJ2-7, with D uncertain. CDR3 length: 14 amino acids. Germline loops: CDR1 SGHVS, CDR2 FNYEAQ. The CDR3 loop reads CDSSLAPSSYEQYF. DNA for the CDR3: TGTGACAGCAGCTTAGCTCCGTCCTCCTACGAGCAGTACTTC.

In this sample, this clonotype turned up many times. The chain couples TRBV12-3 or TRBV12-4 to TRBJ2-2; D unresolved. V dropped 8 bases and J dropped 2 bases, with 9 bases sitting between them. The CDR3 contains 13 residues. The chain's CDR3 is CASSVTNTGELFF. The CDR3 DNA follows: TGTGCCAGCTCAGTGACCAACACCGGGGAGCTGTTTTTT.

This clonotype was recorded a few times. The J gene is TRBJ2-2, the V gene TRBV6-1; the D is unclear. With 4 bases removed from V and 0 bases from J, the gap between germline ends came to 9 bases. Germline V gene lookup returns CDR1 MNHNS and CDR2 SASEGT. The CDR3 runs to 15 residues. CDR3 DNA sequence: TGTGCCAGCAGTGCTCGGCGGACGAACACCGGGGAGCTGTTTTTT. Its translation: CASSARRTNTGELFF.

This clonotype was detected a few times. The rearrangement joins TRBV2 to TRBJ2-2, with 10 bases identical to TRBD1. V trimming: 5 bases; J trimming: 6 bases; junction bases outside the gene matches: 9. CDR3 size: 16 residues. Germline V gene data show CDR1 as SNHLY and CDR2 as FYNNEI. The CDR3, as DNA: TGTGCCAGCAGTAGGACCGGGACAGGGGCGGCCGGGGAGCTGTTTTTT. Translated, it gives CASSRTGTGAAGELFF.

CDR3 in amino acids: CAISGGQRWVEAFF. In DNA form, the CDR3 reads TGTGCCATCAGTGGGGGACAGAGATGGGTCGAAGCTTTCTTT. The chain uses TRBV10-3 and TRBJ1-1; 7 bases fit TRBD1. From germline, CDR1 is ENHRY and CDR2 SYGVKD. J was trimmed by 8 bases and V by 4 bases; bases with no gene match: 10. CDR3 length: 14 residues.

The CDR3 sequence: CASINFGPYGYTF. The CDR3 DNA sequence: TGTGCCAGCATCAATTTCGGGCCCTATGGCTACACCTTC. This chain links TRBV12-3 or TRBV12-4 with TRBJ1-2, with D unclear. V lost 7 bases, J lost 4 bases, and 13 bases lay in between. The CDR3 consists of 13 residues.

V and J are TRBV11-2 and TRBJ2-1; D possibly corresponds to TRBD2 (6 bases). The CDR3 has 15 residues. V lost 2 bases to trimming and J lost 10 bases, with 18 bases between them. CDR1 is SGHAT, CDR2 FQNNGV, per germline. In nucleotides, the CDR3 is TGTGCCAGCAGCTTAACGCGTGGCGGGACGGAAGAGCAGTTCTTC. Protein sequence: CASSLTRGGTEEQFF. Complete variable domain (other parts from reference TRBV11-2 and TRBJ2-1): EAGVAQSPRYKIIEKRQSVAFWCNPISGHATLYWYQQILGQGPKLLIQFQNNGVVDDSQLPKDRFSAERLKGVDSTLKIQPAKLEDSAVYLCASSLTRGGTEEQFFGPGTRLTVL.

V is TRBV2 and J is TRBJ2-1; 8 bases agree with TRBD1. This CDR3 is 13 amino acids long. Germline V gives CDR1 SNHLY, CDR2 FYNNEI. With V trimmed by 6 bases and J by 7 bases, 5 bases remained unmatched. CDR3 DNA: TGTGCCAGCAGAGGACAGGGTGAGAATGAGCAGTTCTTC. Its protein is CASRGQGENEQFF.

This clonotype was seen more than once but under ten times. This sequence joins TRBV4-1 and TRBJ2-3; 14 bases are shared with TRBD2. The CDR3 covers 20 residues. The junction had 11 bases not matched to a gene; V was cut back by 1 base and J by 2 bases. Per germline, CDR1 MGHRA and CDR2 YSYEKL. The CDR3 DNA sequence: TGCGCCAGCAGCCAAGCGGGACTAGCGGGGGTTTTTAGTCACACAGATACGCAGTATTTT. Translated: CASSQAGLAGVFSHTDTQYF.

This clonotype has a handful of counts. This chain uses TRBV21-1 with TRBJ2-7; the table names TRBD1, a call not compared with the DNA. TRBV21-1 is labeled a pseudogene. The CDR3 loop spans 16 amino acids. The CDR3 protein is CASSKRKTGGSNEQYF. CDR3 nucleotides: TGTGCCAGCAGCAAACGCAAGACAGGGGGCTCTAACGAGCAGTACTTC.